Presented here are 23 T cell receptor beta chains from one specimen sequenced in a study of PD-1 blockade in classical Hodgkin lymphoma. This table comes from immunoSEQ multiplex PCR, and its TCRdb copy is limited to in-frame clones, with some not included. The sample consists of around 13,000 clones, 82% of them appearing once. Relapse after autologous stem cell transplantation occurred in every patient, and brentuximab vedotin exposure varied. The sequencing here drew on peripheral blood mononuclear cells (PBMCs), taken at baseline. These TCRs come from a human donor with classical Hodgkin lymphoma.

This chain connects TRBV30 to TRBJ2-6; D unresolved. V lost 3 bases to trimming and J lost 0 bases, with 9 bases between them. The germline CDR1 and CDR2 sequences are GTSNPN and SVGIG (reference sequence). The CDR3 length is 15 residues. This chain's CDR3 is CAWSLLSSGANVLTF. In DNA, the CDR3 is TGTGCCTGGAGCCTCTTAAGCTCTGGGGCCAACGTCCTGACTTTC.

CDR3 region: CASRGLATSTDTQYF. DNA of the CDR3: TGCGCCAGCAGGGGGCTAGCGACTAGCACAGATACGCAGTATTTT. The chain combines TRBV5-1 with TRBJ2-3; tentatively, D is TRBD2 (6 bases). Germline lookup yields CDR1 SGHRS and CDR2 YFSETQ. The CDR3 is made up of 15 amino acids. Trimming pared 5 bases from V and 0 bases from J, leaving 13 bases between.

On this clone itself: Other DNA sequences in this sample translate to the same CDR3. The chain links TRBV5-1 to TRBJ2-3; 7 bases line up with TRBD2. The CDR3 extends over 16 amino acids. Germline V lookup: CDR1 SGHRS, CDR2 YFSETQ. V was clipped by 2 bases and J by 2 bases; unmatched bases: 8. CDR3 in DNA: TGCGCCAGCAGCTTAGTTGGGCGGGGGAACACAGATACGCAGTATTTT. Translated: CASSLVGRGNTDTQYF.

The rearrangement joins TRBV5-1 to TRBJ1-1; TRBD1 aligns across 7 bases. The CDR3 length is 12 residues. Trimming at V came to 3 bases and at J to 6 bases, leaving 2 bases not matched to a gene. CDR1 is SGHRS, CDR2 YFSETQ, per germline. The chain's CDR3 is CASSWDRAEAFF. CDR3 coding DNA: TGCGCCAGCAGCTGGGACAGAGCTGAAGCTTTCTTT.

This rearrangement joins TRBV28 to TRBJ2-1; TRBD2 matches at 10 bases. V was clipped by 5 bases and J by 6 bases; unmatched bases: 7. Per the germline V gene, CDR1 is MDHEN and CDR2 is SYDVKM. The CDR3 is 15 residues long. Here the CDR3 reads CASSLAASGSNEQFF. DNA for the CDR3: TGTGCCAGCAGTCTAGCGGCTAGCGGGAGCAATGAGCAGTTCTTC.

This clone showed up just once. The rearrangement uses TRBV13 and TRBJ2-7; D is unclear. Germline V gives CDR1 PRHDT, CDR2 FYEKMQ (reference sequence). The CDR3 sequence is 11 residues long. The V end lost 3 bases, the J end lost 7 bases, and 7 bases lay between the germline ends. CDR3 residues: CASSFRREQYF. The CDR3 region has the DNA TGTGCCAGCAGCTTTAGGCGGGAGCAGTACTTC. The full variable domain, in which reference TRBV13 and TRBJ2-7 provide the parts outside the CDR3, is AAGVIQSPRHLIKEKRETATLKCYPIPRHDTVYWYQQGPGQDPQFLISFYEKMQSDKGSIPDRFSAQQFSDYHSELNMSSLELGDSALYFCASSFRREQYFGPGTRLTVT.

The rearrangement joins TRBV7-9 to TRBJ2-5; 8 bases fit TRBD2. The CDR3 sequence is 16 residues long. Trimming took 5 bases from V and 1 from J; bases not matched to a gene: 9. The germline V gene has CDR1 SEHNR and CDR2 FQNEAQ (reference sequence). The CDR3 nucleotides are TGTGCCAGCAGCCCAAGGACTAGCCCATTCCAAGAGACCCAGTACTTC. Encoded protein: CASSPRTSPFQETQYF.

The rearrangement uses TRBV7-2 and TRBJ2-7; D call uncertain. CDR1 SGHTA and CDR2 FQGNSA come from the germline V gene. The CDR3 has 12 residues. Trimming cost V 5 bases and J 7 bases, with 12 bases left between them. The CDR3 nucleotides are TGTGCCAGCAGCGACACAGTTAGGGAGCAGTACTTC. Its protein is CASSDTVREQYF.

In its sample, this clone was seen once. V is TRBV2 and J is TRBJ2-1; D is tentatively TRBD1 or TRBD2 (5 bases each). Deletions cut 7 bases from V and 15 bases from J, with 16 bases between. CDR3 length: 11 amino acids. Germline CDR1 is SNHLY and CDR2 is FYNNEI. The CDR3 DNA reads TGTGCCAGCAATGTGGGGGACGAGGCGTTCTTC. It is translated as CASNVGDEAFF.

The CDR3 DNA follows: TGTGCCAGCAGCCGATGGGACGGACTGTTTCAGTTGAACACCGGGGAGCTGTTTTTT. It codes for CASSRWDGLFQLNTGELFF. The chain carries TRBV7-2 and TRBJ2-2, with D perhaps given as TRBD1 or TRBD2 (5 bases each). Trimming took off 5 bases at V and 1 base at J, with 23 bases between the two ends. The CDR3 sequence is 19 residues long. Germline CDR1 is SGHTA and CDR2 is FQGNSA.

The rearrangement joins TRBV11-3 to TRBJ2-1, with 12 bases matching TRBD2. The CDR3 is made up of 16 amino acids. V lost 5 bases, J lost 6 bases, and 8 bases stayed unmatched. Germline lookup yields CDR1 SGHNT and CDR2 YENEEA. This CDR3 reads CASSARLAGDFNEQFF. The CDR3, as DNA: TGTGCCAGCAGCGCCCGACTAGCGGGAGATTTCAATGAGCAGTTCTTC.

A few counts support this clone. This chain uses TRBV10-3 with TRBJ1-2, with 12 bases aligning to TRBD1. Looked up from germline, CDR1 is ENHRY and CDR2 is SYGVKD. CDR3 length: 14 residues. Trimming took 6 bases from V and 4 from J; bases not matched to a gene: 3. CDR3 region: CAIRGTGGSYGYTF. The CDR3, as DNA: TGTGCCATCAGGGGGACAGGGGGCTCCTATGGCTACACCTTC.

V usage is TRBV5-1 and J usage is TRBJ2-5; TRBD1 agrees at 8 bases. Germline V CDR1 and CDR2: SGHRS, YFSETQ. This CDR3 is 14 amino acids long. The V and J ends lost 4 bases and 5 bases, in that order; junction bases with no gene match: 7. The CDR3 bases are TGCGCCAGCAGCCCTAGGACAGGGACCGAGACCCAGTACTTC. This gives the protein CASSPRTGTETQYF.

The chain carries TRBV5-1 and TRBJ2-1, with unresolved D. Trimming removed 3 bases at V and 1 base at J, with 5 bases between. Germline loops: CDR1 SGHRS, CDR2 YFSETQ. The CDR3 has 13 amino acids. The CDR3 DNA reads as TGCGCCAGCAGCTCCCAGTCCTACAATGAGCAGTTCTTC. Residues: CASSSQSYNEQFF.

The V gene is TRBV19, the J gene TRBJ2-3; D is uncertain. The ends were cut back, 7 bases at V and 1 base at J, with 15 bases in the middle. The length of the CDR3 is 15 residues. Germline V gene sequence: CDR1 LNHDA, CDR2 SQIVND (reference sequence). Written as DNA, the CDR3 is TGTGCCAGTAAAAGTGACCATAGGGGCACAGATACGCAGTATTTT. Protein product: CASKSDHRGTDTQYF.

V usage is TRBV5-4 and J usage is TRBJ2-3; D gene unclear. CDR3 length equals 15 residues. Germline V gene sequence: CDR1 SGHNT, CDR2 YYREEE (reference sequence). V lost 0 bases to trimming and J lost 6 bases, with 14 bases between them. CDR3 in amino acids: CASSLDGLSGDTQYF. The CDR3, as DNA: TGTGCCAGCAGCTTGGATGGCCTGTCCGGGGATACGCAGTATTTT.

The chain combines TRBV15 with TRBJ2-3, with D hard to call. V was shortened by 10 bases and J by 2 bases, with 19 bases between the two germline ends. CDR3 size: 15 residues. CDR1 LNHNV and CDR2 YYDKDF come from the germline V gene (reference sequence). CDR3 coding DNA: TGTGCCATCTCAGCAGGAGCTGGGTCCACAGATACGCAGTATTTT. Encoded protein: CAISAGAGSTDTQYF.

The rearrangement joins TRBV30 to TRBJ2-5; D gene uncertain. Germline-derived CDR1 and CDR2 are GTSNPN and SVGIG (reference sequence). The CDR3 loop spans 14 amino acids. With 1 base removed from V and 3 bases from J, the gap between germline ends came to 12 bases. This CDR3 reads CAWSGWSSKETQYF. CDR3 bases: TGTGCCTGGAGTGGGTGGTCTTCAAAAGAGACCCAGTACTTC.

The V gene is TRBV5-1, the J gene TRBJ2-5; 8 bases match TRBD2. The CDR3 consists of 15 residues. The V and J ends lost 4 bases and 5 bases, in that order; junction bases with no gene match: 10. Germline loops: CDR1 SGHRS, CDR2 YFSETQ. CDR3: CASSIDPGTSETQYF. CDR3 sequence (DNA): TGCGCCAGCAGCATTGATCCCGGGACTAGTGAGACCCAGTACTTC.

V gene TRBV19 combines with J gene TRBJ2-7; D is possibly TRBD1 or TRBD2 (5 bases each). Germline V gene lookup returns CDR1 LNHDA and CDR2 SQIVND (reference sequence). The CDR3 totals 16 residues. With 1 base removed from V and 5 bases from J, the gap between germline ends came to 18 bases. The CDR3 DNA sequence: TGTGCCAGTAGTATAGCGGGGCAGGGTCGTTCCAACGAGCAGTACTTC. This sequence encodes CASSIAGQGRSNEQYF.

This clone appeared a single time. The J gene is TRBJ2-7, the V gene TRBV4-1; 10 bases are shared with TRBD2. This CDR3 is 18 amino acids long. Germline CDR1 is MGHRA and CDR2 is YSYEKL. Trimming removed 4 bases from V and 2 bases from J; junction bases left unmatched: 14. In DNA form, the CDR3 reads TGCGCCAGCAGCCTACATGTGGGAACTAGCGGGGTTACCTACGAGCAGTACTTC. Translation gives CASSLHVGTSGVTYEQYF.

J is TRBJ2-5 and V is TRBV11-1, with D possibly matching TRBD1 (6 bases). The CDR3 has 14 residues. With 5 bases removed from V and 7 bases from J, the gap between germline ends came to 17 bases. Per germline, CDR1 SGHAT and CDR2 FQDESV (reference sequence). CDR3 in DNA: TGTGCCAGCAGCGGGGACACTACAAGGGGGACCCAGTACTTC. It specifies CASSGDTTRGTQYF.

This chain uses TRBV20-1 with TRBJ2-1; possible D gene TRBD1, 5 bases. This CDR3 is built from 11 residues. The V end was cut by 5 bases, the J end by 11 bases, with 13 bases between. Germline assignment: CDR1 DFQATT and CDR2 SNEGSKA (reference sequence). DNA for the CDR3: TGCAGTGCTTTAAAAACAGGCCAGCAGTTCTTC. Translated, it gives CSALKTGQQFF.